The clone carrying this T cell receptor beta chain came up a few times. No antigen is known for it. TCRdb re-called the RT-PCR reads through MiXCR, storing one row per CDR3 protein. The data hold about 160,000 distinct CDR3 sequences, with roughly a tenth observed a single time. These data belong to a study of response to subunit inactivated influenza vaccine. The study, taken as a whole, reports: Researchers suggested that each seasonal influenza vaccination recruits few new T cells.

From germline, CDR1 is LGHDT and CDR2 YNNKEL (reference sequence). Trimming stripped 5 bases from V and 5 bases from J, with 12 bases between. This CDR3 region has 13 residues. The chain has TRBV3-1 and TRBJ2-5; D remains ambiguous. This sequence was found in a man in his fifties or sixties who received an inactivated influenza vaccine. Specimen: non-naive T cells sorted from PBMCs, collected about 6 weeks after vaccination. DNA for the CDR3: TGTGCCAGCAGCACGCATAACGGGGAGACCCAGTACTTC. Translating gives CASSTHNGETQYF.